The sequence of this T cell receptor (beta chain) was determined in a study of blood T cell repertoires in COVID-19. Study context: Samples came from the United States, Italy and Spain, spanning acute and convalescent COVID-19. T cells, B-cell-depleted T cells, or PBMCs supplied cDNA or gDNA.

The CDR3 spans 14 residues. Trimming shortened V by 5 bases and J by 4 bases, and 11 bases separated the two germline ends. From germline, CDR1 is MNHEY and CDR2 SVGAGI. Assay used: immunoSEQ multiplex PCR; TCRdb lists only in-frame clones, some missing. The sample lists a few hundred thousand clones, 70% to 90% occurring once. The V and J genes are TRBV6-5 and TRBJ1-4, with a possible D match to TRBD1 (5 bases). The sequencing sample was made of peripheral blood. This clonotype originated in a man younger than 35 with active or convalescent COVID-19. CDR3 coding DNA: TGTGCCAGCAGTACGACAGTTATTAATGAAAAACTGTTTTTT. Its translation: CASSTTVINEKLFF.